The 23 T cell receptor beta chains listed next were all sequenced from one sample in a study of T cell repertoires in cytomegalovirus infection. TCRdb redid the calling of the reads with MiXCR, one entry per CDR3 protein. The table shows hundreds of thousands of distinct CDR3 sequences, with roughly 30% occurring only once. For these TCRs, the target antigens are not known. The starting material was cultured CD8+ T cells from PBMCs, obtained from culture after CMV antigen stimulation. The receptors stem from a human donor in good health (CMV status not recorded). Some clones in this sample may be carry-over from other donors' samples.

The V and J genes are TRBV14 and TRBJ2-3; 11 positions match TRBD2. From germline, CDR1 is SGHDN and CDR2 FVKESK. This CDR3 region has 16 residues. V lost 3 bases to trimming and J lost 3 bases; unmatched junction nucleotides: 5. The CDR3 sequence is CASSHPGLADTDTQYF. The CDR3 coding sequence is TGTGCCAGCAGCCACCCGGGACTAGCGGATACAGATACGCAGTATTTT.

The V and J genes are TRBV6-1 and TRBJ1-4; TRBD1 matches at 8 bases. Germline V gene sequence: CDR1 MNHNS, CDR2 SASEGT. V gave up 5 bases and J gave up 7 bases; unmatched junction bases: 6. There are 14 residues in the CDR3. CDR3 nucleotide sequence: TGTGCCAGCAGTCCGGACAGGGCGCCTGAAAAACTGTTTTTT. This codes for CASSPDRAPEKLFF.

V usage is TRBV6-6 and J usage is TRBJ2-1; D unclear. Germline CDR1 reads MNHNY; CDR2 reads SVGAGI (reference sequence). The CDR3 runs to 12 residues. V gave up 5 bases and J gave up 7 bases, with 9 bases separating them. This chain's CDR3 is CASSPNSNEQFF. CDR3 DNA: TGTGCCAGCAGTCCCAATTCTAATGAGCAGTTCTTC.

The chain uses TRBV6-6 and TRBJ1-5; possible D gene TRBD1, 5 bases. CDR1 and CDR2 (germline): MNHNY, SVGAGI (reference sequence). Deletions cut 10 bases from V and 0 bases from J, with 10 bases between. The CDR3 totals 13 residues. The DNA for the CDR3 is TGTGCCACCGGGGCCTATAGCAATCAGCCCCAGCATTTT. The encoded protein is CATGAYSNQPQHF.

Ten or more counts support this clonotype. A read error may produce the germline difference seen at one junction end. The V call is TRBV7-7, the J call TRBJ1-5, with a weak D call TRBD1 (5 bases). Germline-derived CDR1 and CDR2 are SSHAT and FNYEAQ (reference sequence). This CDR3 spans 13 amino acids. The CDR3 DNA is TGTGCTAGCAGCTTAGCGGGGGGTCGGCCCCAGCATTTT. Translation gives CASSLAGGRPQHF. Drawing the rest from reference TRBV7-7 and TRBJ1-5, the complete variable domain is GAGVSQSPRYKVTKRGQDVTLRCDPISSHATLYWYQQALGQGPEFLTYFNYEAQPDKSGLPSDRFSAERPEGSISTLTIQRTEQRDSAMYRCASSLAGGRPQHFGDGTRLSIL.

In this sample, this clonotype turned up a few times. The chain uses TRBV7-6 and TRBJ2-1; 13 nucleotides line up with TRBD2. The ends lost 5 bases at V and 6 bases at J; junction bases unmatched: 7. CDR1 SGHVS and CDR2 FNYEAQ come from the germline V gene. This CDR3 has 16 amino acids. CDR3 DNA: TGTGCCAGCAGCGCTAGGACTAGCGGGGGTGTCAATGAGCAGTTCTTC. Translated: CASSARTSGGVNEQFF. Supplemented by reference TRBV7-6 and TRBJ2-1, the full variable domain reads GAGVSQSPRYKVTKRGQDVALRCDPISGHVSLYWYRQALGQGPEFLTYFNYEAQQDKSGLPNDRFSAERPEGSISTLTIQRTEQRDSAMYRCASSARTSGGVNEQFFGPGTRLTVL.

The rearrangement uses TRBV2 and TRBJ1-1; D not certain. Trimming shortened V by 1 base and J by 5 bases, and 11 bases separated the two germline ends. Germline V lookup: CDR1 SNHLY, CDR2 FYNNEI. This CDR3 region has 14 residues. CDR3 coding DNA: TGTGCCAGCAGTGAAGTATCCCTAGGGACTGAAGCTTTCTTT. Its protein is CASSEVSLGTEAFF.

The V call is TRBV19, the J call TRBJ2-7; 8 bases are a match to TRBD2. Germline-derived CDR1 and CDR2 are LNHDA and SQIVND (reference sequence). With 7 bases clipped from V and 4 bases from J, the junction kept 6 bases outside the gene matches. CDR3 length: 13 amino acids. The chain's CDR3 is CASTPGLGYEQYF. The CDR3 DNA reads TGTGCCAGTACCCCGGGACTAGGGTACGAGCAGTACTTC.

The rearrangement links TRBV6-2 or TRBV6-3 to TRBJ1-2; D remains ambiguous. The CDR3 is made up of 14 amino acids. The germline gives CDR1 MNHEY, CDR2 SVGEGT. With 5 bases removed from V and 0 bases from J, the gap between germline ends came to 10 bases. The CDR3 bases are TGTGCCAGCAGTAAGAGCATTACTAACTATGGCTACACCTTC. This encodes CASSKSITNYGYTF.

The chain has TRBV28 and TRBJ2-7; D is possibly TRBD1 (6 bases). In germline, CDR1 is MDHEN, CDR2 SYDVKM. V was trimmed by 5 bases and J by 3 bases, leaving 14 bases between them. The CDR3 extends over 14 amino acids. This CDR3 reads CASSTFQGIYEQYV. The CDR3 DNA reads TGTGCCAGCAGTACCTTCCAGGGGATCTACGAGCAGTACGTC.

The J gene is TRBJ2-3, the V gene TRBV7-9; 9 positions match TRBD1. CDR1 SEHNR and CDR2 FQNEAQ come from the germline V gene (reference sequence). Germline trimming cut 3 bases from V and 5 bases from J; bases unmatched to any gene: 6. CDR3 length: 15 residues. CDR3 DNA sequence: TGTGCCAGCAGCTTCCGGGACAGGGTACAAGATACGCAGTATTTT. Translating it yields CASSFRDRVQDTQYF.

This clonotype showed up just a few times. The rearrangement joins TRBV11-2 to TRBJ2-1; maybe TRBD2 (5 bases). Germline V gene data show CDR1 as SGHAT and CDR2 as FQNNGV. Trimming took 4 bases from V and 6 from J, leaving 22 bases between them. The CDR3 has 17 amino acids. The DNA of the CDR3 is TGTGCCAGCAGCTCCTCAGAGGGCGGGTCCAAGGGCAATGAGCAGTTCTTC. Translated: CASSSSEGGSKGNEQFF.

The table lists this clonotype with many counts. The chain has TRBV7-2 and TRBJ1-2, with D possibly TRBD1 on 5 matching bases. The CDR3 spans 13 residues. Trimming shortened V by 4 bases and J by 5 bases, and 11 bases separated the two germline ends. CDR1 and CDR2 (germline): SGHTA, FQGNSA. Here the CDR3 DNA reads TGTGCCAGCAGCTCTAGCGGGGGTTATGGCTACACCTTC. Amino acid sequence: CASSSSGGYGYTF.

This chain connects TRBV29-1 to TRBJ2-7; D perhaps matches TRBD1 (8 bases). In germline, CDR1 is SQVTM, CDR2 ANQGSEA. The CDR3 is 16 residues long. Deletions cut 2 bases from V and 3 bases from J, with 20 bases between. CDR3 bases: TGCAGCGTTGAAATCTCCTCATACAGGGGGGGCTACGAGCAGTACTTC. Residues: CSVEISSYRGGYEQYF.

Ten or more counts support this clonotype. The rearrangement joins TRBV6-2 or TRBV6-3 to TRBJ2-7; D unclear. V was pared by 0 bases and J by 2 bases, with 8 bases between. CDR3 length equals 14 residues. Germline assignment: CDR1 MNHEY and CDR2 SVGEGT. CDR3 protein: CASSYSSLTYEQYV. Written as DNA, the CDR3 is TGTGCCAGCAGTTACTCGTCGCTTACCTACGAGCAGTACGTC.

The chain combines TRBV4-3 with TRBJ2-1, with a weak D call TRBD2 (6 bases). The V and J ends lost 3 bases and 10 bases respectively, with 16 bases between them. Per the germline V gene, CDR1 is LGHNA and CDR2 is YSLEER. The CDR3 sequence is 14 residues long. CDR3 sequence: CASSQEGLPGEQFF. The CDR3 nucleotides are TGCGCCAGCAGCCAGGAGGGCCTTCCGGGGGAGCAGTTCTTC.

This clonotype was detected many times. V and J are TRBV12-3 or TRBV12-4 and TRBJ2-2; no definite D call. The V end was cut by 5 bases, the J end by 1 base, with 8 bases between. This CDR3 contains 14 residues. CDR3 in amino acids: CASSPPGNTGELFF. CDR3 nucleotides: TGTGCCAGCAGTCCGCCGGGGAACACCGGGGAGCTGTTTTTT.

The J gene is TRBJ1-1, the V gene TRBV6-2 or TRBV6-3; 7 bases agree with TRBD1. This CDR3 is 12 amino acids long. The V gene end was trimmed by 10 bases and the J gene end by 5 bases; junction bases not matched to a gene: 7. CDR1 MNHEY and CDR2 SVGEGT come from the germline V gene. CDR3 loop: CATNTGETEAFF. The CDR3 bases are TGTGCCACCAATACAGGGGAGACTGAAGCTTTCTTT.

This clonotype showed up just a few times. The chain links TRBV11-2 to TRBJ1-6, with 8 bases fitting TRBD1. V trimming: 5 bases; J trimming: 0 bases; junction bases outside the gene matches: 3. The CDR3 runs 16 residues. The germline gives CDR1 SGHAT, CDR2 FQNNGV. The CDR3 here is CASSRTGSSYNSPLHF. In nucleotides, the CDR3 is TGTGCCAGCAGCCGGACAGGGAGCTCCTATAATTCACCCCTCCACTTT.

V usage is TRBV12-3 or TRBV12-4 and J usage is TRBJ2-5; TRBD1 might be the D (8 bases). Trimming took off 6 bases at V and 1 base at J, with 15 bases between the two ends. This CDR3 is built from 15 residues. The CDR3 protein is CASRTGEGGQETQYF. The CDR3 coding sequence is TGTGCCAGCAGGACAGGGGAGGGTGGCCAAGAGACCCAGTACTTC.

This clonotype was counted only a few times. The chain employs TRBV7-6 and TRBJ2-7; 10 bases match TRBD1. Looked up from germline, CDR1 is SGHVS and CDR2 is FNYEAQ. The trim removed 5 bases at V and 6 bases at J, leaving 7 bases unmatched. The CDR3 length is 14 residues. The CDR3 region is CASSPGTGEREQYF. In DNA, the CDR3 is TGTGCCAGCAGCCCGGGGACAGGGGAACGCGAGCAGTACTTC. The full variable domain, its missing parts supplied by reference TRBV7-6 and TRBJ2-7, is GAGVSQSPRYKVTKRGQDVALRCDPISGHVSLYWYRQALGQGPEFLTYFNYEAQQDKSGLPNDRFSAERPEGSISTLTIQRTEQRDSAMYRCASSPGTGEREQYFGPGTRLTVT.

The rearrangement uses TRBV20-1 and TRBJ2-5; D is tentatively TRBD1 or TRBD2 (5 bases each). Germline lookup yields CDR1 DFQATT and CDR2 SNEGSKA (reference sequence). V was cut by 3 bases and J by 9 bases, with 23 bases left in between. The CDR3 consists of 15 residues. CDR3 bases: TGCAGTGCTAGCCCCGGGACGCTCTCTTTTGGGGCCCAGTACTTC. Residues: CSASPGTLSFGAQYF.

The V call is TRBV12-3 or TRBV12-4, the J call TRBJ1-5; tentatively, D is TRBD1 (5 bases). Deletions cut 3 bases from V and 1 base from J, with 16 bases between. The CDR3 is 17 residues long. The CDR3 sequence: CASSFSRARGSNQPQHF. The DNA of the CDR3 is TGTGCCAGCAGTTTCTCCAGGGCCCGGGGGAGCAATCAGCCCCAGCATTTT.